This T cell receptor (beta chain) was documented in a study of CD8+ T cells in alopecia areata. At the level of the study: It was oral tofacitinib, at 5 to 10 mg twice daily, that treated patients received. Patients remained on tofacitinib for 6 to 18 months and then went 6 months without it.

The treatment is: oral pan-JAK inhibitor, 5-10 mg twice daily. Extracted RNA was reverse transcribed into cDNA, the sequencing template. Profiling relied on immunoSEQ multiplex PCR, and the TCRdb table lists in-frame clones only, not all of them. The sample carries roughly 99,000 clones, roughly 89% recorded once. This clonotype originated in a human donor with alopecia areata. Material: CD8+ T cells sorted from blood, obtained at week 24, from a patient treated with tofacitinib.

Here the CDR3 DNA reads TGTGCCAGCAGCTTAGCGCTAGGGACAGGGGGCCGGGAGCAGTACTTC. It codes for CASSLALGTGGREQYF. The chain links TRBV7-8 to TRBJ2-7; 12 positions match TRBD1. Trimming removed 0 bases from V and 7 bases from J; junction bases left unmatched: 7. The CDR3 spans 16 residues. Germline CDR1 is SGHVS and CDR2 is FQNEAQ.